This T cell receptor (beta chain) is from a study of blood T cell repertoires in COVID-19. On the study more broadly: Samples representing acute and convalescent COVID-19 were sourced from the United States, Italy and Spain. In each case, the material was cDNA or gDNA derived from T cells, B-cell-depleted T cells, or PBMCs.

The germline gives CDR1 SQVTM, CDR2 ANQGSEA. The CDR3 runs to 14 residues. Unmatched junction bases numbered 5, after V lost 7 bases and J lost 1 base. Authors' data handling: Reference gene primer amplification yielded estimated nucleated cell counts. Produced via immunoSEQ multiplex PCR; TCRdb's table is partial and in-frame only. Clone size and the V and J calls come from that table; the DNA yielded D and trimming. The data hold about 230,000 clones, with roughly 81% observed a single time. The rearrangement links TRBV29-1 to TRBJ2-1, with 9 bases lining up with TRBD2. The specimen sequenced was peripheral blood. The clonotype was recovered from a man in his forties or fifties with acute or convalescent COVID-19. The CDR3 DNA reads TGCAGCGCGGGGACTAGCACGTCCTACAATGAGCAGTTCTTC. Encoded protein: CSAGTSTSYNEQFF.